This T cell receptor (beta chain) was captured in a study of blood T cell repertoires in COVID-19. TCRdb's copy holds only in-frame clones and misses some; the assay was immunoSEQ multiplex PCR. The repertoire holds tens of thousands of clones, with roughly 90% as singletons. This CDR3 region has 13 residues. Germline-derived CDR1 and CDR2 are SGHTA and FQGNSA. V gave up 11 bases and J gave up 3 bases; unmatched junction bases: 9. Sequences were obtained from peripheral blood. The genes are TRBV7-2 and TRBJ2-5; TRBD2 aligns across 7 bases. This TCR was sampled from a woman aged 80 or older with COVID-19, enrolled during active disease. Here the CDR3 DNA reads TGTGCCTCCTGCCCTAGCGGTAAAGAGACCCAGTACTTC. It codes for CASCPSGKETQYF.